This T cell receptor (beta chain) was identified in a study of T-cell memory formation after mild COVID-19. Study background: The two donors had largely donor-specific TCR clusters. Study-wide results and caveats: Clones that shrank (day 15 to 85) were balanced CD4/CD8, whereas later expanders leaned CD4+. Memory cells collected pre-infection included some clones that later responded, suggesting cross-reactive memory joined.

MiXCR was run by TCRdb on the 5' RACE reads, yielding one entry per CDR3 protein. The profile shows roughly 51,000 distinct CDR3 sequences, approximately 8% of them singletons. In germline, CDR1 is SGHRS, CDR2 YFSETQ. Losses at the gene ends were 4 bases for V and 5 bases for J; bases not matched to a gene: 8. The CDR3 sequence is 14 residues long. Comment on this clonotype: Its target is unknown.

The origin of this receptor is a young man who had mild COVID-19 (a few samples of this study predate the infection). Cell type and time point are not known. Sequenced sample: PBMCs or a T cell subset sorted from them (not recorded which). The chain uses TRBV5-1 and TRBJ1-1; TRBD1 aligns across 7 bases. CDR3 coding DNA: TGCGCCAGCAGCCAATCCCCAGGGGGTACTGAAGCTTTCTTT. Protein sequence: CASSQSPGGTEAFF.